This TCR beta chain stems from a study of cytomegalovirus exposure and HLA in healthy donors. General study points: In a later analysis, TCR beta V- and J-gene trimming was associated with a missense DCLRE1C variant.

This CDR3 spans 15 amino acids. CDR1 is MNHNS, CDR2 SASEGT, per germline. Trimming shortened V by 4 bases and J by 4 bases, and 16 bases separated the two germline ends. This clone was observed a handful of times. Antigen specificity is unknown. A multiplex PCR was run with 60 Vbeta primers and 13 Jbeta primers. Repertoires were generated with immunoSEQ multiplex PCR, while TCRdb's copy carries only in-frame clones and drops some. The sample records 160,000 or so clones, 65% to 85% being singletons. Input material: PBMCs. This TCR was recovered from a woman aged 18 to 35 in good health and CMV-seronegative. The genes are TRBV6-1 and TRBJ1-1; no clear D. DNA of the CDR3: TGTGCCAGCAGTGCCCAAAGCCCTCGGGGCACTGAAGCTTTCTTT. This encodes CASSAQSPRGTEAFF.